This is a list of T cell receptor beta chains from one sample in a study of shared clonotypes between healthy human individuals. Generated by immunoSEQ multiplex PCR, the TCRdb table keeps only in-frame clones and is missing some. The table lists under 1 million clones, around 92% of them singletons. The sample consisted of naive CD8+ T cells sorted from blood. The receptor source for this set is a man aged 25-45 years in good health. Both conserved end residues are trimmed from each CDR3.

cdr3_aa | j_call | v_call
AWSLVGQGGETQY | TRBJ2-5 | TRBV30
ASSLVGTNNEKLF | TRBJ1-4 | TRBV5-6
ASSYRGPGEKLF | TRBJ1-4 | TRBV27
ASLGQGQLY | TRBJ2-7 | TRBV2
ASSSGGVRPQH | TRBJ1-5 | TRBV7-8
ASSETSYNEQF | TRBJ2-1 | TRBV6-4
ASSERDNRGF | TRBJ2-1 | TRBV7-9
ASSLSKGVTGELF | TRBJ2-2 | TRBV27
ASSQLAGGFYEQY | TRBJ2-7 | TRBV4-1
ASSSQRTDTQY | TRBJ2-3 | TRBV11-2
ASSVDRRTSGSTGELF | TRBJ2-2 | TRBV9
ASSLPTGSTSGTSYEQY | TRBJ2-7 | TRBV7-9
ASSSRLTTNEKLF | TRBJ1-4 | TRBV28
ASSARVSSYEQY | TRBJ2-7 | TRBV28
ASSYSYFYEQY | TRBJ2-7 | TRBV6-5
ASSLVRTSGGSSYNEQF | TRBJ2-1 | TRBV7-9
ASSSNRESGQPQH | TRBJ1-5 | TRBV7-9
ASSLEMSWGVDTQY | TRBJ2-3 | TRBV7-8
ASSPDRGLLYEQY | TRBJ2-7 | TRBV28
ASRGTYEQY | TRBJ2-7 | TRBV6-1
ASSVWGLAGGGDTQY | TRBJ2-3 | TRBV9
ATSRPIGDNEQF | TRBJ2-1 | TRBV15
ASSKTGVYGYT | TRBJ1-2 | TRBV6-5